The TCR beta chain described here comes from a study of blood T cell repertoires in COVID-19. Study details: Some COVID-19 samples were acute and others convalescent; all came from the United States, Italy and Spain. The analysed material was cDNA or gDNA that came from T cells, B-cell-depleted T cells, or PBMCs.

The germline V gene has CDR1 SEHNR and CDR2 FQNEAQ (reference sequence). The CDR3 is 14 amino acids. V lost 5 bases and J lost 8, with 18 bases in between. Seattle's cohort entered during active infection and was followed longitudinally. Per the original methods: Amplified reference gene primers provided the basis for estimating nucleated cell counts. Sequencing was performed with immunoSEQ multiplex PCR; in TCRdb, only in-frame clones are kept and a portion is missing. V, J and clone size are those of that table, while D and trimming were read from the DNA. The table has fewer than 200,000 clones, 82% seen once.

The gene calls are TRBV7-9 and TRBJ1-2, with D possibly being TRBD1 (5 bases). Sequenced: peripheral blood. This receptor was identified in an older woman with COVID-19, enrolled during active disease. The CDR3 bases are TGTGCCAGCAGCCCCCGCATAGGGGCTGGCGGCTACACCTTC. As protein: CASSPRIGAGGYTF.